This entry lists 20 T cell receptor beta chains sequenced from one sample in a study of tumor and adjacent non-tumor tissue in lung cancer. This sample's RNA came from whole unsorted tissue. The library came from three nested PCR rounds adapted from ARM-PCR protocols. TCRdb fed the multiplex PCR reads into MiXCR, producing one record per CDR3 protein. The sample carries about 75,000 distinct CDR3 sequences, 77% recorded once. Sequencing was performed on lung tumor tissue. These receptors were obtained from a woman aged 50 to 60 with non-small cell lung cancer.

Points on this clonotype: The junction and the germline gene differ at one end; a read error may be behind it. The CDR3 reads CAWSRLAGVATGELFF. In DNA, the CDR3 is TGTGCCTGGAGTCGCCTAGCGGGAGTCGCCACCGGGGAGTTGTTTTTT. The J gene is TRBJ2-2, the V gene TRBV30, with TRBD2 matching over 10 bases. This CDR3 is built from 16 residues. Germline CDR1 GTSNPN, CDR2 SVGIG (reference sequence).

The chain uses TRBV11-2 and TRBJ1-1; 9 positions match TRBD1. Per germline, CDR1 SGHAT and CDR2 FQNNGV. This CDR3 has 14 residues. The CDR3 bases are TGTGTCAGTAGCTTTTTGGACAGGGGTACTGAAGCTTTCTTT. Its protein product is CVSSFLDRGTEAFF.

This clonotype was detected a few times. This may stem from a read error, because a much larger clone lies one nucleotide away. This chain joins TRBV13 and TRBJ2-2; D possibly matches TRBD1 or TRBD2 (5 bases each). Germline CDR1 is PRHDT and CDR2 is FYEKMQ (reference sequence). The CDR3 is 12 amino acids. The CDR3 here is CTSRGTNGELFF. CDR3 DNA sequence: TGTACCAGCAGAGGGACGAACGGGGAGCTGTTTTTT.

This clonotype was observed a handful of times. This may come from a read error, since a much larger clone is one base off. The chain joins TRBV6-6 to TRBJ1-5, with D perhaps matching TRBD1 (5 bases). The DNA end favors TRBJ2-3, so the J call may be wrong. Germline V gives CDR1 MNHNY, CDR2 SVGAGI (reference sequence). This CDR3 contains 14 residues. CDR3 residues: CASSIQGQIQPQYF. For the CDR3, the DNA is TGTGCCAGCAGTATCCAGGGCCAAATTCAGCCCCAGTATTTT.

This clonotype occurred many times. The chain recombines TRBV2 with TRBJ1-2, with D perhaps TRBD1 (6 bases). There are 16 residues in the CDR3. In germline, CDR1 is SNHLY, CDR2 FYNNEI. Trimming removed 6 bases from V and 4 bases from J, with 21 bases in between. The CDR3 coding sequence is TGTGCCAGCAGCCTCTCCGGGGGGGCCTCCGCCTATGGCTACACCTTC. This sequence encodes CASSLSGGASAYGYTF.

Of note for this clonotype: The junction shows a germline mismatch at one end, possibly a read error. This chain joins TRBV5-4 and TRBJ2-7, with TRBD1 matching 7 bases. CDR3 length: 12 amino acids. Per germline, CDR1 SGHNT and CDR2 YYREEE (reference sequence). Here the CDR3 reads CVRDSYGYEEYF. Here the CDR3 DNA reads TGTGTCAGGGACAGCTACGGCTACGAGGAGTACTTC.

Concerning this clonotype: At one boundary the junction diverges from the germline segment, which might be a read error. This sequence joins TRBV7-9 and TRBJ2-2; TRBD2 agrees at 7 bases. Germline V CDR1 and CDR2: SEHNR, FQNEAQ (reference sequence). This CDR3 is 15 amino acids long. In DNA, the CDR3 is TGTGCCATCAGCCGGGACTATTCTTACACCGGGGAGCTGTTTTTT. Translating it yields CAISRDYSYTGELFF.

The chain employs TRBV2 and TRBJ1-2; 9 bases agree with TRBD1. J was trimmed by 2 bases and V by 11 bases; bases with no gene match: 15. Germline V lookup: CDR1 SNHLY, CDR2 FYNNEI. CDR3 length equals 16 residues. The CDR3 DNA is TGTGCCCGCATAAGGACAGGGGCCTTAGAGAACTATGGCTACACCTTC. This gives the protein CARIRTGALENYGYTF. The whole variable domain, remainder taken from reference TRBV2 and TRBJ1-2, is EPEVTQTPSHQVTQMGQEVILRCVPISNHLYFYWYRQILGQKVEFLVSFYNNEISEKSEIFDDQFSVERPDGSNFTLKIRSTKLEDSAMYFCARIRTGALENYGYTFGSGTRLTVV.

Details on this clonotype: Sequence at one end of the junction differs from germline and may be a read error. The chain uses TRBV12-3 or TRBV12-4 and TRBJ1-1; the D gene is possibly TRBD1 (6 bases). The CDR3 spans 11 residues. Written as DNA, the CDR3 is TGTGCCTGCAGTAGGGGGGGTTCGGCTTTCTTT. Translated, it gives CACSRGGSAFF.

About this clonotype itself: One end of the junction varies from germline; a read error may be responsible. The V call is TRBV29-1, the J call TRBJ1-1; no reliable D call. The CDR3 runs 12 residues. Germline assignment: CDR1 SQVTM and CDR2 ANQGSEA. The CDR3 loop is CSTGLINTKAVF. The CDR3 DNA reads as TGCAGCACTGGACTGATAAACACTAAAGCTGTCTTT.

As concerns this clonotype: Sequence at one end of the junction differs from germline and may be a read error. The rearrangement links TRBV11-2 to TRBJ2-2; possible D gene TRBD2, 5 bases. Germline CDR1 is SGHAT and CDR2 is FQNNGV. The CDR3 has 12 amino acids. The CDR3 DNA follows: TGTGGCAGCAGCGAAGTCACCGGGGAGCCGCTTTTT. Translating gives CGSSEVTGEPLF.

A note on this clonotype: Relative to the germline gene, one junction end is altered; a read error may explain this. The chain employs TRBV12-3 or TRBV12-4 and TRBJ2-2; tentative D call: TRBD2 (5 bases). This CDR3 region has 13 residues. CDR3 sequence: CASSIGFTGELSF. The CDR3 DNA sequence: TGTGCCAGCAGTATAGGTTTCACCGGGGAGCTGTCTTTT.

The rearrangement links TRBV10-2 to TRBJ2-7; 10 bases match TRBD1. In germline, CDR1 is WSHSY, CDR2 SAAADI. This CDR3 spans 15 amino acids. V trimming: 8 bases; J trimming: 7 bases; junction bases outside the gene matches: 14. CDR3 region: CASGEPGQGYREQYF. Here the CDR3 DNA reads TGCGCCAGCGGAGAGCCGGGACAGGGGTATAGGGAGCAGTACTTC.

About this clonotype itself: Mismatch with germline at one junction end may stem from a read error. CDR3 residues: CASRLITPDTQYF. The CDR3 DNA reads TGTGCCAGCAGATTGATAACCCCGGATACGCAGTACTTT. This chain joins TRBV11-2 and TRBJ2-3; D not certain. The CDR3 has 13 amino acids. Germline CDR1 reads SGHAT; CDR2 reads FQNNGV.

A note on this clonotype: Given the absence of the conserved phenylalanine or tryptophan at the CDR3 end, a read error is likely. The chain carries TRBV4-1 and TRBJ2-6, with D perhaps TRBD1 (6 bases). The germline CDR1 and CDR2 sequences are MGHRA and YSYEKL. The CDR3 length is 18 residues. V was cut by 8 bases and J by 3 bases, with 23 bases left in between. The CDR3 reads CASGISSGVESGANVLTS. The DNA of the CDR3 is TGCGCCAGCGGCATCTCATCAGGGGTTGAGAGTGGGGCCAACGTCCTGACTTCT.

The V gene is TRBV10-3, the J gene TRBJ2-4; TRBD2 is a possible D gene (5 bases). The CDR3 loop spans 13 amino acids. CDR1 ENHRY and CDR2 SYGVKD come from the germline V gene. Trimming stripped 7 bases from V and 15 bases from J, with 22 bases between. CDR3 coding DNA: TGTGCCATCATTGCAAACCGGGGAGACATTTGGTACTTC. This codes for CAIIANRGDIWYF.

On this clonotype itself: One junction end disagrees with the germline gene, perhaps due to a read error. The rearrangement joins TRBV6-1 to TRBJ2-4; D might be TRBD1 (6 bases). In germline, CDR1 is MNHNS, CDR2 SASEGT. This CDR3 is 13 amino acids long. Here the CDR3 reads CASRGQSKNIQCF. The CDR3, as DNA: TGTGCCAGCAGGGGACAATCCAAAAACATTCAGTGTTTC.

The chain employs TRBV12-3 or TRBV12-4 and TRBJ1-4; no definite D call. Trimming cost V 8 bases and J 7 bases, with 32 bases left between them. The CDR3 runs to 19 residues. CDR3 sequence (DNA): TGTGCCAGCTGTTCCACGACGACGTTTGGACCGGTCCTGACTGAAAAACTGTTTTTT. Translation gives CASCSTTTFGPVLTEKLFF.

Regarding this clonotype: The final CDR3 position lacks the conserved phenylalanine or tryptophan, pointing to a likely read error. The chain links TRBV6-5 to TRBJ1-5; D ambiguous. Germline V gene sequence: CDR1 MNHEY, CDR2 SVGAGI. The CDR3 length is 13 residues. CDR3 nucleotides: TGTACCAGCAGTTACATGGGCAATCAGCCCCAGCATCTT. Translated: CTSSYMGNQPQHL.

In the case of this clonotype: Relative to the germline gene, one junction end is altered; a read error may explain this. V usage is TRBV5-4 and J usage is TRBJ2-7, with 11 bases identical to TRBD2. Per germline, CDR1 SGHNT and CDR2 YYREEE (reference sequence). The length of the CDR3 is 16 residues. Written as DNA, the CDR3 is TGTGCCAGCAGTAGCGGACTAGCGGGTTACTCCAACGAGCAGTACTTC. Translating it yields CASSSGLAGYSNEQYF.